One and the same sample provided the 14 T cell receptor beta chains below, sequenced in a study of cytomegalovirus exposure and HLA in healthy donors. The PCR used 60 Vbeta and 13 Jbeta primers. The repertoire was sequenced with immunoSEQ multiplex PCR; TCRdb's copy has only in-frame clones and lacks some. The table has 60,000 to 70,000 clones, over 60% seen once. What was sequenced was PBMCs. Receptors originate from a woman between 50 and 59 years old in good health and CMV-seronegative.

The rearrangement joins TRBV5-1 to TRBJ2-7; D call uncertain. The length of the CDR3 is 15 residues. CDR1 is SGHRS, CDR2 YFSETQ, per germline. V dropped 0 bases and J dropped 6 bases, with 16 bases sitting between them. This CDR3 is CASSLVSSDSGEQYF. The CDR3 coding sequence is TGCGCCAGCAGCTTGGTCTCTTCCGATTCCGGCGAGCAGTACTTC.

This clone was counted a few times. This CDR3 is CASSYPGTGNEKLFF. The CDR3 coding sequence is TGTGCCAGCAGTTACCCTGGGACAGGGAATGAAAAACTGTTTTTT. The V and J genes are TRBV6-6 and TRBJ1-4; TRBD1 matches 9 bases. Losses at the gene ends were 2 bases for V and 5 bases for J; bases not matched to a gene: 3. This CDR3 has 15 amino acids. Looked up from germline, CDR1 is MNHNY and CDR2 is SVGAGI (reference sequence).

V and J are TRBV28 and TRBJ2-5; 7 nucleotides match TRBD1. Germline V CDR1 and CDR2: MDHEN, SYDVKM. V lost 3 bases to trimming and J lost 9 bases; unmatched junction nucleotides: 4. CDR3 length: 12 amino acids. CDR3 nucleotide sequence: TGTGCCAGCAGTTTCCCGCAGGGGGCCCAGTACTTC. Its protein is CASSFPQGAQYF.

This clone was detected only once. The chain carries TRBV7-2 and TRBJ2-7; 10 nucleotides line up with TRBD2. This CDR3 is built from 16 residues. Unmatched junction bases numbered 3, after V lost 1 base and J lost 0 bases. Germline V CDR1 and CDR2: SGHTA, FQGNSA. The CDR3 sequence is CASSLGASGSSYEQYF. CDR3 in DNA: TGTGCCAGCAGCTTAGGGGCTAGCGGGAGCTCCTACGAGCAGTACTTC.

This clone has just a few counts. This chain joins TRBV5-6 and TRBJ1-3, with 8 bases matching TRBD1. V shed 2 bases, J shed 2 bases, and the junction held 3 bases outside the gene matches. CDR1 is SGHDT, CDR2 YYEEEE, per germline. The CDR3 sequence is 15 residues long. For the CDR3, the DNA is TGTGCCAGCAGCTTCGGCAGGGGGCCTGGAAACACCATATATTTT. It encodes CASSFGRGPGNTIYF.

In its sample, this clone was seen a few times. The gene calls are TRBV30 and TRBJ1-5, with a tentative D call TRBD1 (6 bases). Looked up from germline, CDR1 is GTSNPN and CDR2 is SVGIG (reference sequence). This CDR3 contains 15 residues. The V and J ends lost 0 bases and 4 bases respectively, with 13 bases between them. The CDR3 loop is CAWSVQGHPNQPQHF. The CDR3 nucleotides are TGTGCCTGGAGTGTACAGGGACACCCGAATCAGCCCCAGCATTTT.

The chain couples TRBV9 to TRBJ1-1; unclear D gene. CDR3 length: 14 residues. V shed 4 bases and J shed 5 bases, with 15 bases lying between them. The germline V gene encodes CDR1 SGDLS and CDR2 YYNGEE. This chain's CDR3 is CASSTRSSRTEAFF. DNA of the CDR3: TGTGCCAGCAGCACCCGCTCTAGTAGAACTGAAGCTTTCTTT.

This clone was recorded a few times. V gene TRBV4-3 combines with J gene TRBJ1-1; TRBD1 is a possible D gene (6 bases). Trimming pared 0 bases from V and 5 bases from J, leaving 28 bases between. The CDR3 runs 20 residues. Germline V lookup: CDR1 LGHNA, CDR2 YSLEER. This CDR3 reads CASSQDYLVLTGLKGTEAFF. The CDR3 DNA reads as TGCGCCAGCAGCCAAGATTATCTGGTTCTGACAGGTCTGAAGGGGACTGAAGCTTTCTTT.

The chain couples TRBV2 to TRBJ2-2, with 8 bases lining up with TRBD1. The J segment lost 6 bases and the V segment lost 7 bases, leaving 10 bases of the junction unmatched. Per germline, CDR1 SNHLY and CDR2 FYNNEI. The CDR3 has 15 residues. CDR3 DNA: TGTGCCAGCAACCAGGACAGGGTGGGTCCCGGGGAGCTGTTTTTT. It translates to CASNQDRVGPGELFF.

The gene calls are TRBV10-3 and TRBJ2-3; 8 nucleotides line up with TRBD2. The length of the CDR3 is 19 residues. Germline V gene sequence: CDR1 ENHRY, CDR2 SYGVKD. Trimming removed 4 bases from V and 1 base from J; junction bases left unmatched: 16. The CDR3 DNA sequence: TGTGCCATCAGTGGAAACCCCCGGGACTACGGGGGGGGCACAGATACGCAGTATTTT. Translated, it gives CAISGNPRDYGGGTDTQYF.

The chain joins TRBV19 to TRBJ2-3; 10 bases are shared with TRBD2. CDR1 is LNHDA, CDR2 SQIVND, per germline (reference sequence). The CDR3 spans 16 residues. With V trimmed by 2 bases and J by 3 bases, 5 bases remained unmatched. CDR3 DNA: TGTGCCAGTAGTATATGGGGGACTAGCGATACAGATACGCAGTATTTT. Translation gives CASSIWGTSDTDTQYF.

The chain combines TRBV29-1 with TRBJ2-3, with D uncertain. Germline CDR1 reads SQVTM; CDR2 reads ANQGSEA. Trimming removed 5 bases at V and 2 bases at J, with 8 bases between. This CDR3 is 12 amino acids long. The chain's CDR3 is CSVLGLTDTQYF. Here the CDR3 DNA reads TGCAGCGTTCTAGGCCTCACAGATACGCAGTATTTT.

The chain recombines TRBV19 with TRBJ2-5; D might be TRBD2 (7 bases). The DNA end lines up better with TRBJ2-7; the J call may be wrong. The CDR3 contains 14 residues. Germline values: CDR1 LNHDA, CDR2 SQIVND (reference sequence). CDR3 DNA sequence: TGTGCCAGTAGTATCCTAGCGGACAGCTACGAGCAGTACTTC. Translation: CASSILADSYEQYF.

In its sample, this clone was seen a few times. This chain links TRBV20-1 with TRBJ2-7; D not resolved. Deletions cut 3 bases from V and 7 bases from J, with 7 bases between. Germline V lookup: CDR1 DFQATT, CDR2 SNEGSKA (reference sequence). The CDR3 is made up of 10 amino acids. The DNA of the CDR3 is TGCAGTGCTAGCGACTCAGAGCAGTACTTC. It codes for CSASDSEQYF.